The clone carrying this T cell receptor (beta chain) turned up a few times. The antigen is unknown. A J-beta primer mix and a sample-barcoded 5' primer were used in a second PCR of roughly 7 to 12 cycles. TCRdb re-derived calls from the 5' RACE reads in MiXCR, one entry per CDR3 protein. The repertoire includes roughly 2 million distinct CDR3 sequences, around half of them detected once, and approximately 2.1% sits in the top ten. The data stem from a study of blood T cells in healthy people across ages. Study conclusions and caveats: Diversity of TCR beta per million T cells declined in a roughly linear way with age.

This receptor was identified in a middle-aged woman in good health. Sequenced: blood.

CDR3: CASSLGGGGASEQFF. The CDR3 coding sequence is TGTGCCAGCAGCTTAGGCGGCGGGGGGGCATCTGAGCAGTTCTTC. The rearrangement links TRBV7-6 to TRBJ2-1; 9 bases are shared with TRBD2. CDR1 is SGHVS and CDR2 is FNYEAQ in the germline V gene. V gave up 1 base and J gave up 9 bases; unmatched junction bases: 7. This CDR3 is built from 15 residues.